This T cell receptor beta chain came from a study of OX40 agonist ivuxolimab in advanced cancers. Context from the whole study: Ivuxolimab was a fully human IgG2 agonistic monoclonal antibody targeting the costimulatory receptor OX40 (CD134). Intravenous ivuxolimab was administered to patients every 2 weeks at six dose levels: 0.01, 0.1, 0.3, 1.5, 3 and 10 mg/kg. Among the roughly 50 dose-escalation patients, some 20 had hepatocellular carcinoma, roughly 15 melanoma, 9 renal cell carcinoma and 9 head and neck cancer. The dose-escalation cohort was roughly 80% male with a mean age of approximately 59 years, ranging from roughly 20 to 80. Prior anti-PD-1, anti-PD-L1 or anti-CTLA-4 therapy was permitted, and approximately 40% of dose-escalation patients had received checkpoint inhibitors. Three dose-escalation patients achieved partial responses, one with hepatocellular carcinoma and two with cutaneous melanoma. The point of sequencing TCRbeta in the periphery was to test whether ivuxolimab changed TCR sequence diversity and drove clonal T-cell expansion. The monotherapy dose-escalation portion (N of about 47 patients) of the phase I ivuxolimab trial is reported in the paper.

Study-wide findings and limitations: At doses of 0.1 to 3.0 mg/kg, clonal expansion of both CD4+ and CD8+ blood T cells was observed from baseline to week 6. Which antigens the clonally expanded peripheral T cells were specific for was not determined. After ivuxolimab, CD8+ T cells had more expanded clones than CD4+ T cells on average. In the 0.1-3.0 mg/kg groups, partial responders had among the lowest normalized peripheral clonal expansion, particularly in CD8+ T cells. Low levels of normalized T-cell clonal expansion were also seen in some nonresponding patients.

To note about this clone: This receptor's antigen is unknown. Base quality data are lacking; no much larger clone is found one base away.

The trial excluded patients who had a history of autoimmune disease or were on systemic immunosuppression. Peripheral blood for TCR sequencing was collected from all dose cohorts at baseline, on cycle 4 day 1, and on cycle 7 day 1. The samples were taken from a phase I, first-in-human, multicenter, open-label dose-escalation trial of ivuxolimab. Adults with locally advanced or metastatic melanoma, renal cell, hepatocellular, or head and neck squamous cell carcinoma were enrolled in the trial. Before TCR sequencing, CD4+ T cells and CD8+ T cells from peripheral blood were sorted into separate populations. Genomic DNA was extracted from sorted cells for sequencing of the TCRbeta CDR3 region. The immunoSEQ Assay was used to sequence the TCRbeta CDR3 regions. TCRdb carries this immuneACCESS record with in-frame sequences only. Its versions omit some clonotypes, under half of them owing to an unresolved V gene in the studies checked, with the rest unexplained. The sample table lists more than 45,000 clones, approximately 86% of them with a count of one. Over 1.5% of the sample comes from the top ten.

The CDR3, cysteine through phenylalanine, is 14 amino acids long. Only the CDR3 part of the read is kept: 42 bases, read in frame from the first base. Trimming takes 5 bases off V and 2 bases off J; junction bases not matched to a gene: 5. CDR1 and CDR2 are drawn from the germline V gene: SGHTA, FQGTGA. This TCR came from an adult with an advanced solid tumor such as melanoma, head and neck, liver or kidney cancer. The sample here was CD4+ or CD8+ T cells sorted from blood, taken in a trial of the OX40 agonist ivuxolimab. The chain was built from TRBV7-3 and TRBJ2-5; 7 bases in the junction line up with TRBD1. The CDR3 protein is CASSTGQPQETQYF. The DNA reads as follows: TGTGCCAGCAGCACGGGACAGCCGCAAGAGACCCAGTACTTC.